The 29 T cell receptor beta chains in this list originate from one sample, sequenced in a study of blood T cell repertoires in COVID-19 (dated by TCRdb to about 2020). Receptor amplification or capture employed the immunoSEQ multiplex PCR assay. Entries here come from immuneACCESS through TCRdb and include only in-frame sequences with V and J called. Some clones fail to appear in such tables; in the studies checked, an unresolved V gene covers under half of the shortfall, and the cause of the remainder is unknown. The sample includes about 430,000 clones, with roughly 88% observed a single time. Clones ranked in the top ten supply over 0.9% of the sample. The sequencing input was PBMCs or T cells enriched from blood (not recorded which). The receptors come from a woman aged 25 to 39 with acute COVID-19.

This chain links TRBV18 with TRBJ2-3; 7 nucleotides align to TRBD1. Per germline, CDR1 KGHSH and CDR2 LQKENI. V was pared by 5 bases and J by 1 base, with 3 bases of the junction left unmatched. The CDR3 contains 14 residues. The CDR3 sequence is CASSGDSRTDTQYF. CDR3 sequence (DNA): TGTGCCAGCTCAGGGGACAGTCGCACAGATACGCAGTATTTT.

This clone was picked up a small number of times. In the same sample, other DNA sequences code for this CDR3. J is TRBJ1-1 and V is TRBV7-3; perhaps TRBD1 as D (5 bases). Per germline, CDR1 SGHTA and CDR2 FQGTGA. The CDR3 covers 13 residues. Trimming removed 5 bases from V and 4 bases from J, with 11 bases in between. CDR3 in DNA: TGTGCCAGCAGCCCCAAAAGGGGCACTGAAGCTTTCTTT. Amino acids: CASSPKRGTEAFF.

V gene TRBV2 combines with J gene TRBJ1-1; D gene uncertain. The CDR3 contains 14 residues. Per the germline V gene, CDR1 is SNHLY and CDR2 is FYNNEI. The V end lost 7 bases, the J end lost 1 base, and 13 bases lay between the germline ends. The DNA of the CDR3 is TGTGCCAGCAATTTAAGACAAGGGAACACTGAAGCTTTCTTT. It specifies CASNLRQGNTEAFF.

The chain has TRBV19 and TRBJ2-7; tentative D call: TRBD2 (6 bases). The CDR3 sequence is 14 residues long. V lost 6 bases and J 2 bases, leaving 14 bases between the germline ends. Germline lookup yields CDR1 LNHDA and CDR2 SQIVND (reference sequence). In DNA form, the CDR3 reads TGTGCCAGTAGGTGGAGGGCCGTCCCCTACGAGCAGTACTTC. It is translated as CASRWRAVPYEQYF.

The CDR3, as DNA: TGTGCCAGCAGCTTAATTACAGGGGGCTTCATCAATGAGCAGTTCTTC. This encodes CASSLITGGFINEQFF. The rearrangement links TRBV11-2 to TRBJ2-1; 9 bases agree with TRBD1. Unmatched junction bases numbered 8, after V lost 2 bases and J lost 6 bases. The CDR3 covers 16 residues. CDR1 is SGHAT and CDR2 is FQNNGV in the germline V gene.

The J gene is TRBJ2-5, the V gene TRBV9; 7 bases are a match to TRBD1. Germline loops: CDR1 SGDLS, CDR2 YYNGEE. There are 14 residues in the CDR3. V trimming: 0 bases; J trimming: 5 bases; junction bases outside the gene matches: 4. The CDR3 sequence is CASSVETGSETQYF. DNA for the CDR3: TGTGCCAGCAGCGTAGAGACAGGGTCGGAGACCCAGTACTTC.

The chain employs TRBV24-1 and TRBJ1-1; no clear D. The CDR3 consists of 13 residues. Germline CDR1 KGHDR, CDR2 SFDVKD. Trimming took 4 bases from V and 6 from J, leaving 11 bases between them. CDR3 DNA: TGTGCCACCAGTGACCGCAGGTGGTCTGAAGCTTTCTTT. It translates to CATSDRRWSEAFF.

The genes are TRBV28 and TRBJ1-5, with TRBD1 matching 9 bases. CDR3 length equals 17 residues. Germline-derived CDR1 and CDR2 are MDHEN and SYDVKM. Trimming took 6 bases from V and 7 from J; bases not matched to a gene: 16. CDR3 region: CASSSPGQGSTSQPQHF. Here the CDR3 DNA reads TGTGCCAGCAGCTCCCCGGGACAGGGAAGTACTAGCCAGCCCCAGCATTTT.

This clone has at least ten counts. CDR3 nucleotide sequence: TGTGCCAGCAGTGAACTGTCGGGTGTAGGCTATGGCTACACCTTC. Encoded protein: CASSELSGVGYGYTF. The chain is built from TRBV25-1 and TRBJ1-2; D not resolved. Germline V lookup: CDR1 MGHDK, CDR2 SYGVNS. The CDR3 sequence is 15 residues long. The V gene lost 2 bases and the J gene lost 4 bases, with 14 bases spanning the gap.

The gene calls are TRBV5-1 and TRBJ2-1; D possibly corresponds to TRBD1 (6 bases). The V end lost 5 bases, the J end lost 7 bases, and 7 bases lay between the germline ends. The germline gives CDR1 SGHRS, CDR2 YFSETQ. This CDR3 spans 11 amino acids. CDR3 residues: CASRGGNEQFF. The CDR3 bases are TGCGCCAGCAGAGGGGGAAATGAGCAGTTCTTC.

The rearrangement uses TRBV3-1 (or the pseudogene TRBV3-2) and TRBJ2-3; TRBD2 agrees at 10 bases. The trim removed 6 bases at V and 2 bases at J, leaving 8 bases unmatched. The V gene's germline CDR1 is LGHDT and CDR2 YNNKEL (reference sequence). This CDR3 has 16 residues. This chain's CDR3 is CASSPLAGVTTDTQYF. The CDR3 coding sequence is TGTGCCAGCAGTCCCCTAGCGGGGGTTACCACAGATACGCAGTATTTT.

This clone showed up just a few times. The chain joins TRBV12-5 to TRBJ2-1; D is ambiguous. V lost 5 bases, J lost 3 bases, and 23 bases lay in between. CDR1 is LGHNT and CDR2 is FRNRAP in the germline V gene. There are 18 residues in the CDR3. The CDR3: CASGHPLESPSRYNEQFF. In DNA, the CDR3 is TGTGCTAGTGGTCACCCGTTGGAGAGCCCCTCGCGCTACAATGAGCAGTTCTTC.

This clone is a singleton in its sample. The gene calls are TRBV5-6 and TRBJ1-4, with TRBD1 as a possible D gene (5 bases). The germline V gene has CDR1 SGHDT and CDR2 YYEEEE. This CDR3 region has 17 residues. Trimming left V 2 bases short and J 5 bases short, with 19 bases between. CDR3 coding DNA: TGTGCCAGCAGCTTTAGGCAGGGCGGTAACGACAATGAAAAACTGTTTTTT. It is translated as CASSFRQGGNDNEKLFF.

The chain joins TRBV5-1 to TRBJ2-2; 7 bases align to TRBD1. The V and J ends lost 3 bases and 6 bases, in that order; junction bases with no gene match: 17. The CDR3 covers 18 residues. The germline gives CDR1 SGHRS, CDR2 YFSETQ. In nucleotides, the CDR3 is TGCGCCAGCAGCTCCCCGAAGGGACAGCAAAAATTCCCCGGGGAGCTGTTTTTT. Translated, it gives CASSSPKGQQKFPGELFF.

The chain has TRBV5-6 and TRBJ2-1, with 9 bases lining up with TRBD2. V trimming: 1 base; J trimming: 8 bases; junction bases outside the gene matches: 7. This CDR3 comprises 15 residues. Germline CDR1 SGHDT, CDR2 YYEEEE. CDR3 nucleotides: TGTGCCAGCAGCTTGACGGCGGGGGGGCTGGATGAGCAGTTCTTC. Its translation is CASSLTAGGLDEQFF.

The chain uses TRBV9 and TRBJ2-5; 10 bases agree with TRBD2. CDR1 SGDLS and CDR2 YYNGEE come from the germline V gene. This CDR3 contains 19 residues. Unmatched junction bases numbered 20, after V lost 4 bases and J lost 5 bases. The CDR3 spells CASSFNPSPSGGGVETQYF. In DNA form, the CDR3 reads TGTGCCAGCAGCTTTAATCCCTCTCCTAGCGGGGGTGGGGTCGAGACCCAGTACTTC. Drawing the rest from reference TRBV9 and TRBJ2-5, the complete variable domain is DSGVTQTPKHLITATGQRVTLRCSPRSGDLSVYWYQQSLDQGLQFLIQYYNGEERAKGNILERFSAQQFPDLHSELNLSSLELGDSALYFCASSFNPSPSGGGVETQYFGPGTRLLVL.

The chain links TRBV5-6 to TRBJ2-7, with 12 bases that match TRBD2. Germline V gene sequence: CDR1 SGHDT, CDR2 YYEEEE. With V trimmed by 5 bases and J by 6 bases, 6 bases remained unmatched. The CDR3 is 14 amino acids. CDR3: CASRRLAGAGEQYF. The CDR3 DNA sequence: TGTGCCAGCAGACGACTAGCGGGGGCGGGCGAGCAGTACTTC.

The V and J genes are TRBV12-3 or TRBV12-4 and TRBJ2-1; the D gene is possibly TRBD1 (6 bases). The germline V and J ends were trimmed by 6 bases and 7 bases, with 13 bases remaining between them. The CDR3 covers 13 residues. The CDR3 here is CASRPGQLNEQFF. As DNA, the CDR3 is TGTGCCAGCAGGCCAGGACAGTTGAATGAGCAGTTCTTC.

The chain combines TRBV7-2 with TRBJ1-3, with D perhaps TRBD1 (5 bases). Germline V gene sequence: CDR1 SGHTA, CDR2 FQGNSA. V dropped 3 bases and J dropped 1 base, with 10 bases sitting between them. The CDR3 is 15 residues long. The CDR3 region has the DNA TGTGCCAGCAGCTTCAGGGCCGCGTCTGGAAACACCATATATTTT. Protein: CASSFRAASGNTIYF.

The chain recombines TRBV5-1 with TRBJ1-2, with a possible D match to TRBD1 (6 bases). CDR1 and CDR2 from the germline V gene are SGHRS and YFSETQ. V dropped 4 bases and J dropped 2 bases, with 12 bases sitting between them. This CDR3 is 14 amino acids long. As DNA, the CDR3 is TGCGCCAGCAGCGTATACAGGGACAACTATGGCTACACCTTC. Translated, it gives CASSVYRDNYGYTF.

The chain recombines TRBV4-1 with TRBJ2-2, with 9 nucleotides matching TRBD2. V lost 4 bases and J lost 3; bases outside the gene matches: 12. The CDR3 extends over 18 amino acids. The germline V gene has CDR1 MGHRA and CDR2 YSYEKL. In DNA form, the CDR3 reads TGCGCCAGCAGCCCGACCAGGCGGGGGGGCCTGGACACCGGGGAGCTGTTTTTT. It yields the protein CASSPTRRGGLDTGELFF.

The chain carries TRBV4-1 and TRBJ1-3; D is unclear. Germline V lookup: CDR1 MGHRA, CDR2 YSYEKL. The CDR3 runs to 15 residues. Trimming shortened V by 3 bases and J by 0 bases, and 9 bases separated the two germline ends. CDR3 nucleotide sequence: TGCGCCAGCAGCCAGTATCAGGTCTCTGGAAACACCATATATTTT. It codes for CASSQYQVSGNTIYF.

The chain couples TRBV5-5 to TRBJ2-1; 12 bases align to TRBD1. This CDR3 contains 15 residues. Trimming cost V 4 bases and J 9 bases; bases outside gene matches: 8. Germline CDR1 and CDR2: SGHKS and YYEKEE (reference sequence). CDR3 nucleotides: TGTGCCAGCAGCGCGTCGGGACAGGGGGCGGTTGAGCAGTTCTTC. This translates into CASSASGQGAVEQFF. The variable domain in full, with the rest retrieved from reference TRBV5-5 and TRBJ2-1, is DAGVTQSPTHLIKTRGQQVTLRCSPISGHKSVSWYQQVLGQGPQFIFQYYEKEERGRGNFPDRFSARQFPNYSSELNVNALLLGDSALYLCASSASGQGAVEQFFGPGTRLTVL.

This chain joins TRBV20-1 and TRBJ1-2; maybe TRBD1 (5 bases). V was cut by 3 bases and J by 7 bases, with 15 bases left in between. This CDR3 spans 13 amino acids. The germline CDR1 and CDR2 sequences are DFQATT and SNEGSKA (reference sequence). The CDR3 spells CSASPGPLCGYTF. CDR3 nucleotides: TGCAGTGCTAGTCCAGGGCCCCTATGTGGCTACACCTTC.

CDR3 loop: CSVEFTPGEQFF. CDR3 in DNA: TGCAGCGTTGAATTCACGCCGGGGGAGCAGTTCTTC. The chain combines TRBV29-1 with TRBJ2-1; weak D call: TRBD2 (5 bases). The CDR3 runs 12 residues. The ends were cut back, 2 bases at V and 10 bases at J, with 12 bases in the middle. The germline gives CDR1 SQVTM, CDR2 ANQGSEA.

This clone was seen a handful of times. This chain links TRBV3-1 (or the pseudogene TRBV3-2) with TRBJ1-1; 7 bases fit TRBD1. This CDR3 region has 17 residues. CDR1 and CDR2 (germline): LGHDT, YNNKEL (reference sequence). The ends lost 1 base at V and 4 bases at J; junction bases unmatched: 12. CDR3 in DNA: TGTGCCAGCAGCCAAGGCCCAGGGGGAATAGTAGGCACTGAAGCTTTCTTT. Its translation: CASSQGPGGIVGTEAFF.

The rearrangement uses TRBV18 and TRBJ2-6; D may be TRBD1 (6 bases). Trimming took 2 bases from V and 0 from J, leaving 14 bases between them. The CDR3 has 18 amino acids. Germline V gene lookup returns CDR1 KGHSH and CDR2 LQKENI. The DNA for the CDR3 is TGTGCCAGCTCACCATTTGGACGGACAGACTCTGGGGCCAACGTCCTGACTTTC. Its protein is CASSPFGRTDSGANVLTF. Together with reference TRBV18 and TRBJ2-6, the CDR3 gives the full variable domain: NAGVMQNPRHLVRRRGQEARLRCSPMKGHSHVYWYRQLPEEGLKFMVYLQKENIIDESGMPKERFSAEFPKEGPSILRIQQVVRGDSAAYFCASSPFGRTDSGANVLTFGAGSRLTVL.

V usage is TRBV5-5 and J usage is TRBJ1-3, with D tentatively TRBD1 (6 bases). This CDR3 has 17 amino acids. Germline assignment: CDR1 SGHKS and CDR2 YYEKEE (reference sequence). The V gene lost 3 bases and the J gene lost 1 base, with 17 bases spanning the gap. CDR3 sequence reads: CASSSTPTGMSGNTIYF. The CDR3 nucleotides are TGTGCCAGCAGCTCAACACCTACAGGGATGTCTGGAAACACCATATATTTT.

This chain connects TRBV2 to TRBJ1-1; possible D gene TRBD1, 5 bases. V was shortened by 6 bases and J by 7 bases, with 15 bases between the two germline ends. Germline assignment: CDR1 SNHLY and CDR2 FYNNEI. The length of the CDR3 is 13 residues. In nucleotides, the CDR3 is TGTGCCAGCAGGCCCCGGGAGCAGGGTGAAGCTTTCTTT. Encoded protein: CASRPREQGEAFF.